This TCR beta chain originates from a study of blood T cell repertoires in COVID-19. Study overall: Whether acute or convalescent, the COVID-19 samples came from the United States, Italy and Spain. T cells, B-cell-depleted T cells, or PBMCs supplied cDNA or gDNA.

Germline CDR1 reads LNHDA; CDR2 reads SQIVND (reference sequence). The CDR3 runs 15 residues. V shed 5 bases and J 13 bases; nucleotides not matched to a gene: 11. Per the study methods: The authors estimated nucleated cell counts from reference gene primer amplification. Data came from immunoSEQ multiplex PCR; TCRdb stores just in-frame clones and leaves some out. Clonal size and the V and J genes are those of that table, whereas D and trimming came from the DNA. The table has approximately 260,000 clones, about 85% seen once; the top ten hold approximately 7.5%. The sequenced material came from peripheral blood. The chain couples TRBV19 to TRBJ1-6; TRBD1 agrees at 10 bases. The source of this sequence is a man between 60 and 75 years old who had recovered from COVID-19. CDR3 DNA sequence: TGTGCCAGTAGTTCCACGACAGGGGGCGTGACGCCCCTCCACTTT. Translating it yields CASSSTTGGVTPLHF.